The clone carrying this TCR beta chain was seen ten or more times. TCRdb called the RACE reads again in MiXCR, with one record for every CDR3 protein. The table has more than 250,000 distinct CDR3 sequences, 8.6% seen once; the top ten hold over 2%. This sample's time point: pre-sensitization, week 0. Stated treatment: therapeutic diphenylcyclopropenone sensitization with weekly scalp DPC. The sample comes from a study of human T cells and chemical hapten exposure. For the study at large: Alopecia areata, totalis or universalis affected patients who were mostly female.

The V and J ends lost 4 bases and 6 bases, in that order; junction bases with no gene match: 7. The germline gives CDR1 SGHDT, CDR2 YYEEEE. This CDR3 is 14 amino acids long. The chain couples TRBV5-6 to TRBJ1-5, with TRBD1 matching 7 bases. The origin of this receptor is a woman aged 40 to 49 with alopecia areata. Some clones in this sample may be carry-over from other donors' samples. The starting material was whole blood, obtained in connection with sensitization to the hapten diphenylcyclopropenone (DPC). CDR3 nucleotides: TGTGCCAGCAGCCGACAGGGAGGAGGTCAGCCCCAGCATTTT. This encodes CASSRQGGGQPQHF. The variable domain in full, completed from reference TRBV5-6 and TRBJ1-5, reads DAGVTQSPTHLIKTRGQQVTLRCSPKSGHDTVSWYQQALGQGPQFIFQYYEEEERQRGNFPDRFSGHQFPNYSSELNVNALLLGDSALYLCASSRQGGGQPQHFGDGTRLSIL.